Many counts were recorded for the clone carrying this T cell receptor beta chain. All patients picked for sequencing had shown, by flow cytometry, an expansion of CD8+CD57+ cells. The study profiled TCR beta VDJ and CDR3 using genomic DNA as template. Via MiXCR, TCRdb re-called the reads, giving one row per CDR3 protein. The sample carries 200,000 to 250,000 distinct CDR3 sequences, roughly 45% recorded once. This sample was taken from a study of CD8+CD57+ T cells in acquired aplastic anemia. Sequencing input: sorted CD4+, CD8+, or CD8+CD57+ T cells (not recorded which) from PBMCs. The sequence derives from a human donor with aplastic anemia.

The CDR3 DNA is TGCAGTGCTAGAAGGGGTAATGAAAAACTGTTTTTT. Translated, it gives CSARRGNEKLFF. The chain uses TRBV20-1 and TRBJ1-4, with a tentative D call TRBD1 (5 bases). Between the trimmed V and J ends, which lost 2 bases and 4 bases, there was a span of 5 bases. The CDR3 runs 12 residues. Germline loops: CDR1 DFQATT, CDR2 SNEGSKA (reference sequence).